This T cell receptor (beta chain) stems from a study of Ad26.COV2.S vaccination and SARS-CoV-2 variants (dated by TCRdb to about 2021). As for the study more broadly: Vaccine-arm donors were drawn from COV1001, a multicentre, randomized, double-blind, placebo-controlled phase I-IIa trial of Ad26.COV2.S in healthy adults. Dosing of Ad26.COV2.S was intramuscular, at either 5x10^10 or 1x10^11 viral particles, delivered as one shot or as two shots spaced 56 days apart. A total of about 30 samples were included in the TCR-sequenced set, comprising around 19 Ad26.COV2.S vaccine recipients, 5 placebo recipients and 8 SARS-CoV-2 convalescent individuals. Trial participants were randomized into five groups of five, in which low-dose or high-dose Ad26.COV2.S was given once or twice, or placebo was given on both occasions. TCRbeta repertoire sequencing served as the tool for gauging how specific and how broad the SARS-CoV-2-reactive T cell receptors were following Ad26.COV2.S vaccination. Blinding of investigators to trial group allocation was maintained during experiments and outcome assessment.

In the paper's terms, the treatment or condition label means: roughly 20 received Ad26.COV2.S at low or high dose, single or two shots; a few received placebo; per-sample allocation not given. For vaccine and placebo recipients, repertoires were sequenced using samples collected on day 63 after the first injection. In Cohort 1b, 25 to 30 adults aged 18-55 years were enrolled at a single site in Boston, USA, between 29 July and 7 August 2020. As a vaccine, Ad26.COV2.S was a replication-incompetent adenovirus type 26 vector that expressed a prefusion-stabilized SARS-CoV-2 spike protein derived from the original Wuhan strain. Trimming takes 5 bases from V and 8 bases from J, and the germline ends sit 22 bases apart. The CDR3 holds 16 amino acids from the cysteine to the phenylalanine. Left in the record is the CDR3 DNA by itself, 48 bases read in frame from the first base. The CDR1 and CDR2 encoded by the germline V gene (reference sequence) are SEHNR and FQNEAQ.

The paper's findings and limits, for the study overall: Vaccine and placebo recipients had similar non-spike TCR breadth, a finding consistent with the vaccine containing only spike. The study was not powered for comparison of responses between vaccine doses or regimens. Substantial breadth of spike-specific CD8+ and CD4+ T cell responses was reported after vaccination. According to the authors, total T cell responses may have been underestimated by the TCR breadth and depth analyses. Ad26.COV2.S recipients had higher spike-specific TCR breadth than placebo recipients (P = 0.0014).

The immunoSEQ Assay was used to sequence TCRbeta CDR3 regions. After extraction, genomic DNA underwent amplification by bias-controlled multiplex PCR, followed by high-throughput sequencing. The authors' pipeline ran thus. To quantify the absolute abundance of every unique TCRbeta CDR3 region, sequences were collapsed and filtered. Usable DNA was measured by amplifying reference genes present in all nucleated cells, and TCRbeta template counts were normalized to that usable DNA to estimate T cell fraction. Repertoire TCRs were annotated as SARS-CoV-2-specific when V gene, CDR3 amino acid sequence and J gene were exactly matched to a known reactive TCR set. MIRA supplied the reference SARS-CoV-2 TCR set, which was filtered for enrichment in COVID-19-positive ImmuneCODE repertoires so that public or cross-reactive TCRs were removed. Using the MIRA antigens, annotated TCRs were further analysed by specific ORF or by position within an ORF. Breadth was defined as annotated unique rearrangements over total unique productive rearrangements; depth was the summed frequency of those rearrangements. Two-sided Wilcoxon rank-sum tests were applied when comparing TCR breadth between groups. Held by TCRdb, this immuneACCESS table contains in-frame sequences only and omits some clones. Under half of the omission traces to an unresolved V gene where checked; the cause of the rest is unknown. The DNA gave D and trimming, while V, J and clone size come from that table. The sample data list some 240,000 clones, and around nine tenths of these were observed just once. Together, the top ten hold 2.9% of the sample.

With respect to this clone: Its antigen target is currently unknown. Per-nucleotide qualities are absent, and no much larger clonotype sits a single base away.

The sample in question was peripheral blood, obtained in a trial of Ad26.COV2.S vaccine versus placebo. The chain employs TRBV7-9 and TRBJ1-3, with the D gene too uncertain to name. This clonotype was sampled from a person between 18 and 60 years old who received the Ad26.COV2.S COVID-19 vaccine or a placebo. CDR3 reads: CASSPEGRPRGDTIYF. In nucleotides, the sequence is TGTGCCAGCAGCCCGGAGGGTCGCCCTCGGGGAGACACCATATATTTT.